This T cell receptor (beta chain) appears in the sequencing data of a study of spatial heterogeneity in lung cancer. Study details: Sequencing covered available follow-up PBMC samples collected a median of about two years after resection. Raw sequencing reads included, on average, more than 8.5 appearances of each unique TCR and UMI combination. Whole-study findings and limits: Whereas they appeared in blood less at follow-up, ubiquitous expanded tumor TCRs appeared there more at resection.

The CDR3 spans 13 residues. The V end lost 7 bases, the J end lost 6 bases, and 16 bases lay between the germline ends. Germline V lookup: CDR1 DFQATT, CDR2 SNEGSKA (reference sequence). The time point here: blood at routine non-recurrence follow-up after resection. In each case, whole RNA from tumor, nontumor lung or frozen PBMC was sequenced unsorted. This clonotype was seen more than once but under ten times. The antigen is unknown. One entry per CDR3 protein results from TCRdb running MiXCR on the 5' RACE reads. This table holds under 150,000 distinct CDR3 sequences, more than 10% found once. This TCR derives from a female donor with early-stage non-small cell lung cancer. This chain joins TRBV20-1 and TRBJ2-1, with D hard to call. Sequences were derived from PBMCs, sampled at follow-up. In DNA, the CDR3 is TGCAGTGGAGCTATTAGCCTAAGCAATGAGCAGTTCTTC. This gives the protein CSGAISLSNEQFF.